Listed here are 16 T cell receptor beta chains from one sample, sequenced in a study of T cells in tuberculosis. Here immunoSEQ multiplex PCR was the method, and the copy in TCRdb shows in-frame clones only, minus some. This sample has approximately 88,000 clones, with roughly 91% found just once. Thawed, overnight-rested PBMC were stained with GMM-loaded CD1B tetramer, viability dye and anti-CD3, then sorted. The lipid loaded on the CD1B tetramers was C32 glucose monomycolate from Rhodococcus equi. The sample was CD1b-GMM tetramer-negative cells sorted from PBMCs. The receptors here all came from an adult woman with latent tuberculosis.

This chain connects TRBV27 to TRBJ1-2; the match to TRBD1 covers 7 bases. The CDR3 is 13 amino acids. The V gene end was trimmed by 6 bases and the J gene end by 2 bases; junction bases not matched to a gene: 3. Germline V gene lookup returns CDR1 MNHEY and CDR2 SMNVEV (reference sequence). CDR3 DNA sequence: TGTGCCAGCAGCCTACAGGGGAACTATGGCTACACCTTC. This codes for CASSLQGNYGYTF.

The chain recombines TRBV2 with TRBJ2-3; TRBD1 might be the D (5 bases). The germline V gene has CDR1 SNHLY and CDR2 FYNNEI. The CDR3 contains 10 residues. Trimming removed 7 bases at V and 6 bases at J, with 5 bases between. Here the CDR3 reads CASKGDTQYF. CDR3 bases: TGTGCCAGCAAGGGGGATACGCAGTATTTT.

V is TRBV11-2 and J is TRBJ2-5, with 7 bases that match TRBD1. This CDR3 comprises 15 residues. Trimming took 4 bases from V and 2 from J; bases not matched to a gene: 7. CDR1 is SGHAT and CDR2 is FQNNGV in the germline V gene. The CDR3 DNA sequence: TGTGCCAGCAGCTCATCCGGGACAGAGCAAGAGACCCAGTACTTC. The encoded protein is CASSSSGTEQETQYF.

This rearrangement joins TRBV27 to TRBJ1-2; no firm D call. Per the germline V gene, CDR1 is MNHEY and CDR2 is SMNVEV (reference sequence). Trimming left V 3 bases short and J 2 bases short, with 13 bases between. The CDR3 covers 15 residues. The CDR3 nucleotides read TGTGCCAGCAGTTTCTCCGGGTATGGGAACTATGGCTACACCTTC. It codes for CASSFSGYGNYGYTF.

This chain joins TRBV6-1 and TRBJ2-7, with TRBD1 matching over 10 bases. J gave up 0 bases and V 10 bases, and 6 bases lay outside the gene matches. The CDR3 has 14 residues. Germline V gives CDR1 MNHNS, CDR2 SASEGT. This CDR3 reads CANRDRGASYEQYF. As DNA, the CDR3 is TGTGCCAACCGGGACAGGGGAGCCTCCTACGAGCAGTACTTC.

The CDR3 here is CASSLGRQNYGYTF. The CDR3 bases are TGTGCCAGCAGCTTAGGTAGACAGAACTATGGCTACACCTTC. The chain recombines TRBV7-2 with TRBJ1-2, with D maybe TRBD1 (5 bases). The V end lost 1 base, the J end lost 2 bases, and 8 bases lay between the germline ends. Germline V CDR1 and CDR2: SGHTA, FQGNSA. This CDR3 is 14 amino acids long.

The CDR3 DNA reads as TGCAGCGTTGAAGTATCGGGGGGGACCTACGAGCAGTACTTC. This codes for CSVEVSGGTYEQYF. V usage is TRBV29-1 and J usage is TRBJ2-7, with 8 nucleotides matching TRBD2. The CDR3 extends over 14 amino acids. Germline assignment: CDR1 SQVTM and CDR2 ANQGSEA. V was pared by 1 base and J by 2 bases, with 4 bases of the junction left unmatched.

The chain couples TRBV7-9 to TRBJ2-1; maybe TRBD2 (7 bases). The V gene's germline CDR1 is SEHNR and CDR2 FQNEAQ (reference sequence). The CDR3 spans 15 residues. Trimming pared 1 base from V and 8 bases from J, leaving 15 bases between. The CDR3 sequence is CASSLVRGGRDEQFF. The DNA of the CDR3 is TGTGCCAGCAGCTTAGTAAGGGGGGGCCGGGATGAGCAGTTCTTC.

Only one count was recorded for this clone. An end of the junction does not agree with germline; a read error may underlie this. The rearrangement uses TRBV5-1 and TRBJ1-1, with TRBD1 matching over 7 bases. Germline V gene lookup returns CDR1 SGHRS and CDR2 YFSETQ. The CDR3 has 17 residues. CDR3 region: CASSHGYTSGQNSEAFF. The CDR3 region has the DNA TGCGCCAGCAGTCATGGTTACACCTCGGGACAGAACTCTGAAGCTTTCTTT.

V gene TRBV5-8 combines with J gene TRBJ1-1, with D perhaps TRBD1 (5 bases). The CDR3 length is 14 residues. From germline, CDR1 is SGHTS and CDR2 YDEGEE. V was pared by 9 bases and J by 0 bases, with 15 bases between. The CDR3 nucleotides read TGTGCCAACCCATTCAGACAGCTGAACACTGAAGCTTTCTTT. Residues: CANPFRQLNTEAFF.

The rearrangement uses TRBV19 and TRBJ1-4; perhaps TRBD1 as D (6 bases). The CDR3 length is 16 residues. Germline CDR1 reads LNHDA; CDR2 reads SQIVND (reference sequence). Trimming removed 7 bases at V and 7 bases at J, with 22 bases between. The CDR3 sequence is CASTLVAGGLGEKLFF. CDR3 bases: TGTGCCAGTACCCTGGTGGCCGGGGGGCTCGGTGAAAAACTGTTTTTT.

The V call is TRBV5-1, the J call TRBJ2-1; D is perhaps TRBD2 (5 bases). The CDR3 length is 14 residues. V lost 2 bases to trimming and J lost 5 bases, with 11 bases between them. Germline CDR1 reads SGHRS; CDR2 reads YFSETQ. The CDR3 reads CASSFGVGDNEQFF. The CDR3 region has the DNA TGCGCCAGCAGCTTCGGGGTCGGGGACAATGAGCAGTTCTTC.

V and J are TRBV19 and TRBJ2-1; 13 bases agree with TRBD2. The CDR3 has 18 amino acids. V lost 0 bases and J lost 1; bases outside the gene matches: 3. In germline, CDR1 is LNHDA, CDR2 SQIVND (reference sequence). CDR3 protein: CASSIDLGLAGSYNEQFF. CDR3 DNA: TGTGCCAGTAGTATAGACCTGGGACTAGCGGGGTCCTACAATGAGCAGTTCTTC.

The rearrangement links TRBV10-3 to TRBJ2-5, with D tentatively TRBD2 (5 bases). V gave up 7 bases and J gave up 5 bases, with 14 bases separating them. The CDR3 consists of 13 residues. CDR1 and CDR2 from the germline V gene are ENHRY and SYGVKD. The CDR3 DNA reads as TGTGCCATCAACATCCGGGAAGGGGAGACCCAGTACTTC. It specifies CAINIREGETQYF.

The CDR3 loop reads CASRLEGVSNEKLFF. DNA of the CDR3: TGTGCCAGCAGGCTAGAAGGGGTGTCTAATGAAAAACTGTTTTTT. The chain joins TRBV2 to TRBJ1-4; D may be TRBD1 (5 bases). This CDR3 region has 15 residues. Trimming removed 6 bases at V and 3 bases at J, with 14 bases between. Germline CDR1 and CDR2: SNHLY and FYNNEI.

This clone has more than one count but fewer than ten. The chain employs TRBV7-2 and TRBJ2-7; 11 bases are shared with TRBD2. In germline, CDR1 is SGHTA, CDR2 FQGNSA. This CDR3 has 15 amino acids. J was trimmed by 4 bases and V by 3 bases; bases with no gene match: 5. This chain's CDR3 is CASSFSGGVGYEQYF. In DNA form, the CDR3 reads TGTGCCAGCAGCTTTAGCGGGGGGGTAGGTTACGAGCAGTACTTC.